Below are 2 T cell receptor beta chains sequenced from a single sample in a study of regulatory T cells in long-lasting Graves disease. iRepertoire HTBI primers and Arm-PCR of CDR3 regions built TCR beta libraries. TCRdb re-derived calls from the multiplex PCR reads in MiXCR, one entry per CDR3 protein. The table shows approximately 500,000 distinct CDR3 sequences, with 20% to 25% occurring only once. Time point indicated: persistent/refractory GD, antithyroid drugs over 5 years with positive TRAb. TCR sequences were obtained from RNA taken from PBMCs. The starting material was peripheral blood mononuclear cells (PBMCs), obtained when the disease was refractory, from a patient treated with antithyroid drugs. These receptors all come from a female donor with Graves disease.

This clonotype was seen at least ten times. This rearrangement joins TRBV5-8 to TRBJ2-5; 9 bases are a match to TRBD2. The CDR3 spans 14 residues. V gave up 2 bases and J gave up 2 bases; unmatched junction bases: 1. Germline assignment: CDR1 SGHTS and CDR2 YDEGEE. In DNA form, the CDR3 reads TGTGCCAGCAGCTTTACTAGCGGGCAAGAGACCCAGTACTTC. Protein sequence: CASSFTSGQETQYF. Full variable domain (missing parts from reference TRBV5-8 and TRBJ2-5): EAGVTQSPTHLIKTRGQQATLRCSPISGHTSVYWYQQALGLGLQFLLWYDEGEERNRGNFPPRFSGRQFPNYSSELNVNALELEDSALYLCASSFTSGQETQYFGPGTRLLVL.

The chain couples TRBV4-2 to TRBJ2-3; the D gene could be TRBD1 or TRBD2 (5 bases each). Germline V gives CDR1 LGHNA, CDR2 YNFKEQ. V lost 1 base and J lost 5, with 10 bases in between. CDR3 length equals 14 residues. CDR3 region: CASSQAQGVDTQYF. The CDR3 DNA sequence: TGTGCCAGCAGCCAAGCCCAGGGAGTAGATACGCAGTATTTT.